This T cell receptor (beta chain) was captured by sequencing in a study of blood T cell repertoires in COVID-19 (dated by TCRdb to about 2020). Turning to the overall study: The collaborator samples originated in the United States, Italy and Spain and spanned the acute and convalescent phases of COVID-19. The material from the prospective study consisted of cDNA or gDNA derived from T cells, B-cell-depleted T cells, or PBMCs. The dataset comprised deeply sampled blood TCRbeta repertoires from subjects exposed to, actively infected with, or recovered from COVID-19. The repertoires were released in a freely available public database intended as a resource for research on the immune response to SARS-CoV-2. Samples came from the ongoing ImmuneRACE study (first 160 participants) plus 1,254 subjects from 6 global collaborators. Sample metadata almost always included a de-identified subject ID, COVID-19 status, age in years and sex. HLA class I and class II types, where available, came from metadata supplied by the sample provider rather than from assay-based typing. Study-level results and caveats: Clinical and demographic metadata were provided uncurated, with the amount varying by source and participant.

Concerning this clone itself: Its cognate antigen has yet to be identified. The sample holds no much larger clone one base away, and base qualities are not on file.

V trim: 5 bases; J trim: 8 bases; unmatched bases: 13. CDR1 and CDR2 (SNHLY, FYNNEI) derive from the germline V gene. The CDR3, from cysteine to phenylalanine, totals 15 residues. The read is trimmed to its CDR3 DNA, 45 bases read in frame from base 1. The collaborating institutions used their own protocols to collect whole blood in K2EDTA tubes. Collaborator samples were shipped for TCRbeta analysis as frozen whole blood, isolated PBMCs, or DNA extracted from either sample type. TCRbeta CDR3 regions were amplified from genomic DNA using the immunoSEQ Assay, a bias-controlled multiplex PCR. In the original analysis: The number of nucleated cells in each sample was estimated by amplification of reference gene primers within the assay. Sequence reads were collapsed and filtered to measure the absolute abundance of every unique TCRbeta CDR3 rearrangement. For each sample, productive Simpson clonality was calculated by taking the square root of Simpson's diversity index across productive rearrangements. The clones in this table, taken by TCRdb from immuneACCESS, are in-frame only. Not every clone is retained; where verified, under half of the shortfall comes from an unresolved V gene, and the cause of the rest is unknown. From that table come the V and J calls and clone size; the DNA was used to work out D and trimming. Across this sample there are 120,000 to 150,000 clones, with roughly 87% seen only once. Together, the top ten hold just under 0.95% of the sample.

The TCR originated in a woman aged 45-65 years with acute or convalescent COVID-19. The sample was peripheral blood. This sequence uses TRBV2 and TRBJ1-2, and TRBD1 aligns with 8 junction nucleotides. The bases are TGTGCCAGCAGTCCTCGACGACAGACAGGGGAGGGCTACACCTTC. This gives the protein CASSPRRQTGEGYTF.